A single sample gave rise to the 3 T cell receptor beta chains below, sequenced in a study of T-cell reconstitution after alpha-beta-depleted transplantation in children. A TCRbeta library incorporating unique molecular identifiers was prepared. A single record per CDR3 protein comes from TCRdb applying MiXCR to the PCR reads. The sample holds approximately 420,000 distinct CDR3 sequences, under 13% seen once. Here the sequenced sample was PBMCs from the stem cell graft donor, taken from the stem cell graft. These receptors were taken from a human donor who donated a stem cell graft to a child with acute myeloid leukemia.

This clonotype has just a few counts. This sequence joins TRBV2 and TRBJ2-7; 11 positions agree with TRBD2. The length of the CDR3 is 14 residues. V lost 4 bases to trimming and J lost 3 bases; unmatched junction nucleotides: 2. Germline CDR1 reads SNHLY; CDR2 reads FYNNEI. The CDR3 bases are TGTGCCAGCAGTGGACTAGCGGGGAACTACGAGCAGTACGTC. Its protein product is CASSGLAGNYEQYV.

This clonotype was detected only a few times. This rearrangement joins TRBV5-1 to TRBJ2-1; perhaps TRBD2 as D (6 bases). Germline CDR1 reads SGHRS; CDR2 reads YFSETQ. Trimming stripped 0 bases from V and 14 bases from J, with 15 bases between. The CDR3 length is 13 residues. Written as DNA, the CDR3 is TGCGCCAGCAGCTTGGGAGGCGGGAATAGGGAGTTCTTC. As protein: CASSLGGGNREFF.

This clonotype was seen more than once but under ten times. V and J are TRBV20-1 and TRBJ1-5; D not certain. Germline V gene data show CDR1 as DFQATT and CDR2 as SNEGSKA (reference sequence). V lost 3 bases and J lost 5, with 14 bases in between. There are 14 residues in the CDR3. CDR3 amino acids: CSASTGGTYQPQHF. The CDR3, as DNA: TGCAGTGCTAGTACGGGAGGCACATATCAGCCCCAGCATTTT.